This T cell receptor beta chain was captured by sequencing in a study of OX40 agonist ivuxolimab in advanced cancers. About the research overall: It was ivuxolimab, an agonistic anti-OX40 (CD134) antibody, that patients were treated with. The patients received ivuxolimab by intravenous route every 2 weeks at 0.01 to 10 mg/kg. The dose-escalation cohort had hepatocellular carcinoma, melanoma, renal cell or head and neck cancer. The study's findings and limits: Within 6 weeks, CD4+ and CD8+ blood T cells expanded clonally at 0.1 to 3.0 mg/kg.

The CDR3 is made up of 12 amino acids. The ends were cut back, 4 bases at V and 5 bases at J, with 8 bases in the middle. Germline V gene lookup returns CDR1 SNHLY and CDR2 FYNNEI. Details on this clone: What it binds is not known.

Sequencing used immunoSEQ multiplex PCR; TCRdb keeps in-frame clones, though not all of them. The table lists roughly 63,000 clones, roughly nine tenths of them singletons. The sequenced sample was CD4+ or CD8+ T cells sorted from blood, obtained in a trial of the OX40 agonist ivuxolimab. The clonotype comes from an adult with an advanced solid tumor such as melanoma, head and neck, liver or kidney cancer. The V gene is TRBV2, the J gene TRBJ1-1; D gene ambiguous. The CDR3: CASSAPGTEAFF. The CDR3 DNA is TGTGCCAGCAGTGCCCCGGGAACTGAAGCTTTCTTT.